This T cell receptor (beta chain) was captured by sequencing in a study of quantifying T cell responses using KT2 cells. Study background: cDNA was made from DNase-treated RNA using alpha and beta constant primers. General study points: At about one KT2 cell per 100,000 PBMC, KT2 sequences were still detected.

On this clonotype itself: Antigen specificity is unknown.

CDR1 is SEHNR, CDR2 FQNEAQ, per germline (reference sequence). CDR3 size: 12 residues. Trimming removed 4 bases at V and 3 bases at J, with 3 bases between. Each cDNA got a UMI-containing oligo ligated at its 3' end. First-round PCR used four to five cycles and beta primers RC1.1 and RC1.2 covering TRBC1 and TRBC2. TCRdb processed the UMI-ligation and nested PCR reads anew with MiXCR; each CDR3 protein has one entry. Among fewer than 60,000 distinct CDR3 sequences, roughly 11% were seen once, and the ten largest hold 10%. Known numbers of the T cell clone KT2 were added to PBMC. This clonotype was sampled from a human donor. The gene calls are TRBV7-9 and TRBJ2-2; no clear D. Sequencing was performed on PBMCs spiked with cells of the T cell clone KT2. The CDR3 DNA follows: TGTGCCAGCAGCTCGGACACCGGGGAGCTGTTTTTT. Protein sequence: CASSSDTGELFF.